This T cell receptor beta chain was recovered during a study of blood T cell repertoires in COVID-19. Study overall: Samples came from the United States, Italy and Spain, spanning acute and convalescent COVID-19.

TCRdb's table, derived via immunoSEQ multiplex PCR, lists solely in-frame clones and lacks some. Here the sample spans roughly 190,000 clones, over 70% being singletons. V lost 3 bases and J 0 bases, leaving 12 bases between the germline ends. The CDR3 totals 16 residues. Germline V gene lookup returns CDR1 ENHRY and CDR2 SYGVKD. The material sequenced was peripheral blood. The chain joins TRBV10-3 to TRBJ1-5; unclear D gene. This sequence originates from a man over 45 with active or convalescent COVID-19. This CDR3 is CAISDSGINSNQPQHF. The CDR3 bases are TGTGCCATCAGTGATTCGGGGATAAATAGCAATCAGCCCCAGCATTTT.